The 3 T cell receptor beta chains reported below all come from one sample, sequenced in a study of brain T cells in children with intractable seizures (dated by TCRdb to the early 2020s). Taken with the paper, the label for time point translates to: blood from clinic visit 5 months post-surgery; TSC patient then seizure free. Library preparation employed the immunoSEQ multiplex PCR assay. In its TCRdb copy, this immuneACCESS table keeps in-frame sequences only and misses some clones. Where compared with another copy, unresolved V genes explain less than half of these, and the others have no known cause. A total of under 400,000 clones appear in this sample, approximately 93% of them only once. Approximately 5% of the sample is taken by the ten largest. Sequenced here: peripheral blood, sampled 4 to 6 months after surgery. These receptors were taken from a boy younger than two with tuberous sclerosis and intractable seizures.

The chain joins TRBV2 to TRBJ2-1; 14 bases match TRBD2. Germline CDR1 and CDR2: SNHLY and FYNNEI. Losses at the gene ends were 7 bases for V and 10 bases for J; bases not matched to a gene: 15. The CDR3 consists of 17 residues. The CDR3 sequence: CASNHPLGLAGGKEQFF. The CDR3 DNA sequence: TGTGCCAGCAATCATCCTCTCGGACTAGCGGGAGGTAAGGAGCAGTTCTTC. Using reference TRBV2 and TRBJ2-1 for the parts outside the CDR3, the full variable domain is EPEVTQTPSHQVTQMGQEVILRCVPISNHLYFYWYRQILGQKVEFLVSFYNNEISEKSEIFDDQFSVERPDGSNFTLKIRSTKLEDSAMYFCASNHPLGLAGGKEQFFGPGTRLTVL.

The V gene is TRBV12-5, the J gene TRBJ2-3; D is unresolved. Germline V gene data show CDR1 as LGHNT and CDR2 as FRNRAP. The V gene lost 3 bases and the J gene lost 2 bases, with 6 bases spanning the gap. This CDR3 spans 13 amino acids. The CDR3, as DNA: TGTGCTAGTGGTTTTCGCAACACAGATACGCAGTATTTT. It specifies CASGFRNTDTQYF.

This chain connects TRBV11-2 to TRBJ2-7; tentatively, D is TRBD1 (6 bases). Germline-derived CDR1 and CDR2 are SGHAT and FQNNGV. V was pared by 1 base and J by 3 bases, with 13 bases between. This CDR3 comprises 15 residues. The CDR3 region is CASSLVQGNGYEQYF. The DNA of the CDR3 is TGTGCCAGCAGCTTAGTACAGGGTAATGGCTACGAGCAGTACTTC.